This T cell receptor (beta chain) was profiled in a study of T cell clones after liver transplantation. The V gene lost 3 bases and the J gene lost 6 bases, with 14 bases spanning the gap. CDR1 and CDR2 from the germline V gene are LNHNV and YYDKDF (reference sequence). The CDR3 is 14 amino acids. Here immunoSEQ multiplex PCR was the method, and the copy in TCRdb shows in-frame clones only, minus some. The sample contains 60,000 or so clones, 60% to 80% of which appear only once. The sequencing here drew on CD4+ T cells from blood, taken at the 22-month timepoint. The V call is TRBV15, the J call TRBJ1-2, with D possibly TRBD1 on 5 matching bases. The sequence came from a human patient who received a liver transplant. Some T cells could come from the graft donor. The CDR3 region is CATSRDTRGDGYTF. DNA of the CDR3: TGTGCCACCAGCAGGGATACCCGGGGGGATGGCTACACCTTC.